This T cell receptor (beta chain) was captured in a study of CD8+CD57+ T cells in acquired aplastic anemia. With respect to this clonotype: This sequence may be a read error, since a much larger clone differs from it by one base.

The template for TCR beta VDJ and CDR3 sequence profiling was genomic DNA. TCRdb re-analysed the reads in MiXCR, keeping a single row per CDR3 protein. This sample carries around 200,000 distinct CDR3 sequences, over 40% of them seen once, and the ten largest clones take more than 1.5%. CDR1 and CDR2 (germline): ENHRY, SYGVKD. Trimming removed 11 bases from V and 0 bases from J; junction bases left unmatched: 10. This CDR3 has 14 amino acids. For sequencing, patients were chosen who had shown expansion of CD8+CD57+ cells by flow cytometry. This sequence was found in a human donor with aplastic anemia. The chain combines TRBV10-3 with TRBJ2-7, with TRBD2 identical over 7 bases. Sequencing was carried out using sorted CD4+, CD8+, or CD8+CD57+ T cells (not recorded which) from PBMCs. CDR3 nucleotides: TGTGCCGGCAAGCGGGGACCGAGCTCCTACGAGCAGTACTTC. Translating gives CAGKRGPSSYEQYF.